Given below is one T cell receptor beta chain in context. Its target is unknown. A read error is likely, as this CDR3 ends without the conserved phenylalanine or tryptophan. The data are from a study of molecular identifiers for immune sequencing clone quantification. Looking at the study overall: In replicates, RNA from roughly 20,000 or 100,000 naive CD8 cells was split five ways, four sequenced. Whole-study results and caveats: Clones that exceeded 20 RNA copies held over 99% of effector molecules, yet under 1% in naive cells.

Sorting selected naive CD8 T cells with a CD8+CD4-CCR7+CD45RA+ phenotype. V was clipped by 0 bases and J by 4 bases, with 9 bases between them. This CDR3 contains 15 residues. Germline V gene sequence: CDR1 LGHDT, CDR2 YNNKEL (reference sequence). TCRdb re-derived calls from the PCR reads in MiXCR, one entry per CDR3 protein. The data hold under 650,000 distinct CDR3 sequences, with approximately 20% observed a single time. The sample consisted of naive CD8+ T cells from blood, with Jurkat cell RNA spiked in. Subset meaning: FACS-sorted CD8+CD4-CCR7+CD45RA+ naive T cells. The J gene is TRBJ2-2, the V gene TRBV3-1; D unresolved. The sequence was obtained from a human donor in good health. Some libraries in this study had Jurkat cell RNA spiked in. CDR3 coding DNA: TGTGCCAGCAGCCAAGATCTAAGTTTCACCGGGGAGCTGTTTCTT. Its protein product is CASSQDLSFTGELFL.